Listed here are 10 T cell receptor beta chains from one sample, sequenced in a study of cytomegalovirus exposure and HLA in healthy donors. Profiling relied on immunoSEQ multiplex PCR, and the TCRdb table lists in-frame clones only, not all of them. This table holds under 110,000 clones, about 87% found once. The sequenced sample consisted of PBMCs. The receptors originated from a woman aged 18 to 35 in good health and CMV-seropositive.

The chain combines TRBV28 with TRBJ2-2; 7 bases match TRBD1. The V gene end was trimmed by 2 bases and the J gene end by 5 bases; junction bases not matched to a gene: 14. The CDR3 length is 18 residues. From germline, CDR1 is MDHEN and CDR2 SYDVKM. In nucleotides, the CDR3 is TGTGCCAGCAGTTTAGGGGCTCACAGGGGTCTGGGGACCGGGGAGCTGTTTTTT. The encoded protein is CASSLGAHRGLGTGELFF.

The gene calls are TRBV4-1 and TRBJ2-1; 9 bases match TRBD1. V shed 4 bases and J 8 bases; nucleotides not matched to a gene: 9. The germline V gene has CDR1 MGHRA and CDR2 YSYEKL. The CDR3 totals 15 residues. CDR3 coding DNA: TGCGCCAGCAGCCCGGGACAGGGTTTCTTCTATGAGCAGTTCTTC. Protein product: CASSPGQGFFYEQFF.

This chain links TRBV4-1 with TRBJ2-3, with a tentative D call TRBD2 (5 bases). Trimming removed 0 bases from V and 6 bases from J, with 10 bases in between. Germline CDR1 MGHRA, CDR2 YSYEKL. The CDR3 totals 14 residues. The CDR3 DNA reads as TGCGCCAGCAGCCAAGATGGGGAGACGGATACGCAGTATTTT. This translates into CASSQDGETDTQYF.

The DNA for the CDR3 is TGTGCCATCAGTGAGCGGGGGGCGCAGGGTGAAGCTTTCTTT. This codes for CAISERGAQGEAFF. The chain is built from TRBV10-3 and TRBJ1-1; D may be TRBD1 (6 bases). Trimming shortened V by 2 bases and J by 7 bases, and 14 bases separated the two germline ends. CDR3 length: 14 residues. Germline V CDR1 and CDR2: ENHRY, SYGVKD.

V gene TRBV5-5 combines with J gene TRBJ2-7; D perhaps matches TRBD2 (5 bases). Germline CDR1 and CDR2: SGHKS and YYEKEE (reference sequence). V was clipped by 4 bases and J by 3 bases, with 23 bases between them. The CDR3 is made up of 17 amino acids. CDR3 coding DNA: TGTGCCAGCAGCCAAAAACTGACAAGGACGGACTTCTACGAGCAGTACTTC. This translates into CASSQKLTRTDFYEQYF.

The chain has TRBV6-1 and TRBJ2-2; 10 positions agree with TRBD2. Per the germline V gene, CDR1 is MNHNS and CDR2 is SASEGT. The CDR3 loop spans 17 amino acids. Germline trimming cut 4 bases from V and 0 bases from J; bases unmatched to any gene: 5. This chain's CDR3 is CASSAAGGKANTGELFF. The CDR3 DNA follows: TGTGCCAGCAGTGCAGCGGGGGGGAAGGCGAACACCGGGGAGCTGTTTTTT.

This chain links TRBV10-3 with TRBJ2-7, with TRBD1 as a possible D gene (7 bases). V lost 3 bases to trimming and J lost 0 bases, with 21 bases between them. CDR1 and CDR2 from the germline V gene are ENHRY and SYGVKD. The CDR3 is 18 amino acids. The chain's CDR3 is CAISDPGQAHGSSYEQYF. The CDR3 DNA sequence: TGTGCCATCAGTGATCCAGGACAGGCACACGGGAGCTCCTACGAGCAGTACTTC.

CDR3 sequence: CASSLGAGNSPLHF. The CDR3 bases are TGTGCCAGCAGCTTAGGGGCTGGTAATTCACCCCTCCACTTT. The rearrangement uses TRBV11-2 and TRBJ1-6; D gene unclear. V was cut by 1 base and J by 6 bases, with 7 bases left in between. Germline values: CDR1 SGHAT, CDR2 FQNNGV. The CDR3 runs to 14 residues.

The chain recombines TRBV28 with TRBJ1-2; a possible D gene is TRBD1 (5 bases). Germline V gives CDR1 MDHEN, CDR2 SYDVKM. V was clipped by 6 bases and J by 8 bases, with 13 bases between them. The CDR3 loop spans 12 amino acids. The CDR3 coding sequence is TGTGCCAGCAGGAGGGCGGGGGAAGGCTACACCTTC. This translates into CASRRAGEGYTF.

The chain couples TRBV6-5 to TRBJ1-5; no clear D. V gave up 8 bases and J gave up 0 bases, with 14 bases separating them. Germline values: CDR1 MNHEY, CDR2 SVGAGI. The CDR3 length is 15 residues. The CDR3 nucleotides read TGTGCCAGCCGGCGGGAGCGGTATAGCAATCAGCCCCAGCATTTT. Translating it yields CASRRERYSNQPQHF.